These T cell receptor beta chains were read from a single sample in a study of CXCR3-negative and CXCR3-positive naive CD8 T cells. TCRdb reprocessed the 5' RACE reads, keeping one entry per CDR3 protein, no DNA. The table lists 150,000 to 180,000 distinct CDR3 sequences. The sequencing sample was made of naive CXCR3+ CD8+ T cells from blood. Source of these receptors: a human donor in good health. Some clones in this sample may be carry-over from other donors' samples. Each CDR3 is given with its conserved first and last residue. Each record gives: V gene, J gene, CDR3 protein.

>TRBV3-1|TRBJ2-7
CASTQDGVDDEQYF
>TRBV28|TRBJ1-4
CASSYGQGRVGNEKLFF
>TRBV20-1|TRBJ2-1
CSARDLASERNEQFF
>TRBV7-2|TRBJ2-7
CASSPGDGYYEQYF
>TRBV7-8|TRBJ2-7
CASSVAGTTYEQYF
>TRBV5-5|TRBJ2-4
CASSLYPGSENIQYF
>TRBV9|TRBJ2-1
CASSVGGLDNVQFF
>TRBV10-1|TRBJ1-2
CASSELNWDRHYKNYGYTF
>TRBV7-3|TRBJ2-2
CASSWTSGELFF
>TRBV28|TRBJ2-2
CASSLPRENTGELFF
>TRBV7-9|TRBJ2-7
CASSSEGRYEQYF
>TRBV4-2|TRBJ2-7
CASSQDPSGSIYEQYF
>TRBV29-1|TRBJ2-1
CSVEAGAGENEQFF
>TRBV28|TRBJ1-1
CASSPRSEGEGTEAFF
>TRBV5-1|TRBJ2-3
CASSGPGLAGPTDTQYF
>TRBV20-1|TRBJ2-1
CSARDLTGGNYNEQFF
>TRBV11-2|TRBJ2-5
CASSFSGRGETQYF
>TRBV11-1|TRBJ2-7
CASSLYGTTLYEQYF
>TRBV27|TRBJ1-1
CASSLYSGTVNTEAFF
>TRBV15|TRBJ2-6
CATTGQEGSGANVLTF
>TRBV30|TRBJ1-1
CAWSYAGNTEAFF
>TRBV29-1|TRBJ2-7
CSVQTGGFGYEQYF
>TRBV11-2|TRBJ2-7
CASSAGLAGAVEQYF
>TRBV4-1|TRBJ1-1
CASSQDLLNTEAFF
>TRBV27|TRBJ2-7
CASSLKSQRPYEQYF
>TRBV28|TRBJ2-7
CASTWVGGSYEQYF
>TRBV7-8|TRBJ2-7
CASRPRDSSYEQYF
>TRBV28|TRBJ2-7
CASSLYGGLAAYEQYF
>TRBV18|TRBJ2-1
CASSPGTISYNEQFF
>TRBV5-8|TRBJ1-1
CASSLVGHPEAFF
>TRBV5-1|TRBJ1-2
CASSLHGRGTIVDYGYTF
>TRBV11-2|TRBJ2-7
CASSPRDSIYEQYF
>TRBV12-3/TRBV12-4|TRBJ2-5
CANSSPGGETQYF
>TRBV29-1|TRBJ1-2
CSVPGNDYGYTF
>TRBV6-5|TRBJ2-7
CASSYSQPPSYEQYF
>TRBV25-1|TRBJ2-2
CASRFTGTGGPGELFF
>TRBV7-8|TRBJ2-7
CASSWPGTASYEQYF
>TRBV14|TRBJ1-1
CASSPGRSSEAFF
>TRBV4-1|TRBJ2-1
CASSQADESDYNEQFF
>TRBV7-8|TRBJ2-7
CASSLGKTSMSSYEQYF